The 20 T cell receptor beta chains below were found in one sample sequenced in a study of blood T cells in healthy people across ages. Primers used in a second PCR of about 7 to 12 cycles were a sample-barcoded 5' primer and a J-beta primer mix. TCRdb itself ran the 5' RACE reads through MiXCR, one entry per CDR3 protein. The table has around 700,000 distinct CDR3 sequences, about 25% seen once. The same specimen was also included in a second study, on T cells of mothers and their children.

Sequenced input: blood. The receptors come from a boy aged 10-17 years in good health.

This clonotype was detected only a few times. V usage is TRBV14 and J usage is TRBJ1-2; tentative D call: TRBD1 (5 bases). The CDR3 spans 13 residues. The V end lost 4 bases, the J end lost 7 bases, and 13 bases lay between the germline ends. Germline assignment: CDR1 SGHDN and CDR2 FVKESK. CDR3 region: CASSPVGGSGYTF. CDR3 bases: TGTGCCAGCAGCCCTGTCGGGGGGAGTGGCTACACCTTC. The whole variable domain, remainder taken from reference TRBV14 and TRBJ1-2, is EAGVTQFPSHSVIEKGQTVTLRCDPISGHDNLYWYRRVMGKEIKFLLHFVKESKQDESGMPNNRFLAERTGGTYSTLKVQPAELEDSGVYFCASSPVGGSGYTFGSGTRLTVV.

The chain links TRBV24-1 to TRBJ2-5; 11 bases map to TRBD2. CDR1 and CDR2 (germline): KGHDR, SFDVKD. Unmatched junction bases numbered 13, after V lost 2 bases and J lost 3 bases. The CDR3 runs to 19 residues. The CDR3: CATSDSPGGTSGGKETQYF. Here the CDR3 DNA reads TGTGCCACCAGTGATTCCCCAGGAGGAACTAGCGGGGGAAAAGAGACCCAGTACTTC.

This clonotype came up a few times. This rearrangement joins TRBV18 to TRBJ2-5; D uncertain. The germline CDR1 and CDR2 sequences are KGHSH and LQKENI. Trimming removed 4 bases from V and 5 bases from J, with 14 bases in between. The CDR3 has 14 residues. CDR3 DNA: TGTGCCAGCTCACGTATGGCCCCGGTGGAGACCCAGTACTTC. This encodes CASSRMAPVETQYF.

The genes are TRBV6-1 and TRBJ2-2; 9 bases are shared with TRBD2. The CDR3 extends over 16 amino acids. Looked up from germline, CDR1 is MNHNS and CDR2 is SASEGT. With 4 bases clipped from V and 7 bases from J, the junction kept 10 bases outside the gene matches. The CDR3: CASSGGLAQEGGELFF. Here the CDR3 DNA reads TGTGCCAGCAGTGGAGGACTAGCGCAAGAGGGCGGGGAGCTGTTTTTT.

This sequence joins TRBV10-2 and TRBJ1-6; possibly TRBD1 for D (6 bases). CDR3 size: 16 residues. V lost 2 bases and J 7 bases, leaving 15 bases between the germline ends. Germline V CDR1 and CDR2: WSHSY, SAAADI. CDR3 bases: TGCGCCAGCAGTGAGAGGGGCAGGGGCGTAAATTCACCCCTCCACTTT. Protein product: CASSERGRGVNSPLHF.

The J gene is TRBJ1-1, the V gene TRBV29-1, with D unresolved. There are 12 residues in the CDR3. V shed 4 bases and J shed 1 base, with 7 bases lying between them. Germline values: CDR1 SQVTM, CDR2 ANQGSEA. This CDR3 is CSVVRQNTEAFF. Here the CDR3 DNA reads TGCAGCGTTGTTCGGCAGAACACTGAAGCTTTCTTT.

This clonotype was picked up a small number of times. The genes are TRBV24-1 and TRBJ1-2; D gene ambiguous. Trimming cost V 12 bases and J 4 bases, with 11 bases left between them. CDR3 size: 11 residues. Germline V gives CDR1 KGHDR, CDR2 SFDVKD. DNA of the CDR3: TGTGCCCAGAGACGGTCCTATGGCTACACCTTC. It translates to CAQRRSYGYTF.

This clonotype has only a few counts. The V call is TRBV5-5, the J call TRBJ2-7; D is ambiguous. The CDR3 length is 16 residues. V gave up 4 bases and J gave up 1 base, with 18 bases separating them. CDR1 and CDR2 from the germline V gene are SGHKS and YYEKEE (reference sequence). This chain's CDR3 is CASSPWVGGFSYEQYF. In DNA form, the CDR3 reads TGTGCCAGCAGCCCCTGGGTAGGCGGCTTTTCCTACGAGCAGTACTTC. Full variable domain (rest looked up from reference TRBV5-5 and TRBJ2-7): DAGVTQSPTHLIKTRGQQVTLRCSPISGHKSVSWYQQVLGQGPQFIFQYYEKEERGRGNFPDRFSARQFPNYSSELNVNALLLGDSALYLCASSPWVGGFSYEQYFGPGTRLTVT.

The chain has TRBV5-1 and TRBJ1-4; 11 bases map to TRBD1. This CDR3 has 15 residues. V dropped 4 bases and J dropped 3; count of bases not matched to a gene: 2. Germline V gene lookup returns CDR1 SGHRS and CDR2 YFSETQ. DNA of the CDR3: TGCGCCAGCAGCCCGGACAGGGGGCCTAATGAAAAACTGTTTTTT. Its translation is CASSPDRGPNEKLFF.

This chain joins TRBV28 and TRBJ2-1; the match to TRBD1 covers 8 bases. Germline V gives CDR1 MDHEN, CDR2 SYDVKM. The V and J ends lost 7 bases and 8 bases, in that order; junction bases with no gene match: 10. The CDR3 extends over 14 amino acids. The CDR3 DNA reads as TGTGCCAGCATATTGGACAGGGAAGGCGATGAGCAGTTCTTC. Protein: CASILDREGDEQFF.

This clonotype was recorded once. The chain carries TRBV27 and TRBJ2-7, with D unresolved. V was clipped by 7 bases and J by 3 bases, with 22 bases between them. Germline CDR1 reads MNHEY; CDR2 reads SMNVEV (reference sequence). This CDR3 is 16 amino acids long. CDR3 protein: CASTERGDLSIYEQYF. The CDR3 DNA is TGTGCCAGCACCGAAAGAGGAGATTTGAGTATCTACGAGCAGTACTTC.

This clonotype has a handful of counts. The J gene is TRBJ1-2, the V gene TRBV7-9; D is uncertain. The V gene's germline CDR1 is SEHNR and CDR2 FQNEAQ (reference sequence). This CDR3 has 13 amino acids. With 2 bases removed from V and 4 bases from J, the gap between germline ends came to 8 bases. Written as DNA, the CDR3 is TGTGCCAGCAGCTTACCCGTAACCTATGGCTACACCTTC. This codes for CASSLPVTYGYTF. The variable domain in full, with the rest retrieved from reference TRBV7-9 and TRBJ1-2, is DTGVSQNPRHKITKRGQNVTFRCDPISEHNRLYWYRQTLGQGPEFLTYFQNEAQLEKSRLLSDRFSAERPKGSFSTLEIQRTEQGDSAMYLCASSLPVTYGYTFGSGTRLTVV.

The chain uses TRBV4-3 and TRBJ2-5, with D possibly TRBD1 on 7 matching bases. The end of the DNA aligns better with TRBJ2-7, so the J call may be wrong. Per germline, CDR1 LGHNA and CDR2 YSLEER. CDR3 length: 16 amino acids. The CDR3 loop is CASSQEAGGGPYEQYF. As DNA, the CDR3 is TGCGCCAGCAGCCAAGAAGCAGGGGGAGGTCCCTACGAGCAGTACTTC.

The chain employs TRBV9 and TRBJ2-5; 11 nucleotides line up with TRBD2. V lost 3 bases to trimming and J lost 4 bases; unmatched junction nucleotides: 11. The CDR3 totals 17 residues. Germline V gene sequence: CDR1 SGDLS, CDR2 YYNGEE. This chain's CDR3 is CASSASAGTSGRETQYF. CDR3 sequence (DNA): TGTGCCAGCAGCGCATCAGCCGGGACTAGCGGTCGAGAGACCCAGTACTTC.

The genes are TRBV28 and TRBJ2-5; no firm D call. The DNA end is a closer match to TRBJ2-1, so the J assignment may be wrong. Germline V gives CDR1 MDHEN, CDR2 SYDVKM. The CDR3 is 14 residues long. This chain's CDR3 is CASSPRPRATEQFF. CDR3 DNA sequence: TGTGCCAGCAGTCCGAGACCCCGAGCGACTGAGCAGTTCTTC.

This rearrangement joins TRBV11-3 to TRBJ2-5, with 7 bases aligning to TRBD2. J was trimmed by 5 bases and V by 5 bases; bases with no gene match: 8. The germline gives CDR1 SGHNT, CDR2 YENEEA. The CDR3 runs to 14 residues. In DNA form, the CDR3 reads TGTGCCAGCAGCGCCCGACTAGCACCGGAGACCCAGTACTTC. Protein product: CASSARLAPETQYF.

The chain links TRBV7-2 to TRBJ2-7, with TRBD2 matching 8 bases. This CDR3 comprises 15 residues. J was trimmed by 0 bases and V by 5 bases; bases with no gene match: 6. The germline gives CDR1 SGHTA, CDR2 FQGNSA. CDR3 in amino acids: CASSPTLAASYEQYF. CDR3 sequence (DNA): TGTGCCAGCAGCCCCACACTAGCGGCCTCCTACGAGCAGTACTTC.

This rearrangement joins TRBV12-3 or TRBV12-4 to TRBJ1-2; no clear D. There are 12 residues in the CDR3. The ends were cut back, 3 bases at V and 6 bases at J, with 8 bases in the middle. CDR3 amino acids: CASSLVQHGYTF. The CDR3, as DNA: TGTGCCAGCAGTTTGGTGCAGCATGGCTACACCTTC.

V usage is TRBV20-1 and J usage is TRBJ2-3; D possibly uses TRBD1 or TRBD2 (5 bases each). This CDR3 has 14 amino acids. Germline V gene lookup returns CDR1 DFQATT and CDR2 SNEGSKA (reference sequence). V was clipped by 6 bases and J by 6 bases, with 19 bases between them. The CDR3 DNA reads as TGCAGTGCCCTAAGGGGCGAGGGGACGGATACGCAGTATTTT. Its translation: CSALRGEGTDTQYF.

This chain connects TRBV12-3 or TRBV12-4 to TRBJ2-5; TRBD1 matches at 9 bases. With the DNA end fitting TRBJ2-1 better, the J assignment may be wrong. The CDR3 covers 13 residues. CDR3: CASRVTGGNEQFF. CDR3 nucleotide sequence: TGTGCCAGCAGGGTGACAGGGGGGAATGAGCAGTTCTTC.